A selection of T cell receptor beta chains follows, all from one sample in a study of TIL therapy for anti-PD-1-resistant metastatic lung cancer. Sequenced by immunoSEQ multiplex PCR; TCRdb stores in-frame clones only, minus some. The data show tens of thousands of clones, with 69% seen just once and 5.5% to 8.5% held by the top ten. Specimen: blood, collected at baseline. These receptors originate from a person aged 25 to 79 with non-small cell lung cancer. The CDR3 runs from the conserved cysteine through the conserved F or W. Fields, in order: J gene, V gene, D gene, clone size, CDR3 DNA, CDR3 protein. D genes are given only for firm matches. Where a row states a size, it is once, few, many or the class of an expanded clone; other rows omit it.

TRBJ1-5 TRBV19 . few TGTGCCAGTAGTATTCCCTTTAGCAATCAGCCCCAGCATTTT CASSIPFSNQPQHF
TRBJ2-3 TRBV6-1 TRBD1 . TGTGCCAGCAGTGAAAGGCGGACAGGGCTTTCAGATACGCAGTATTTT CASSERRTGLSDTQYF
TRBJ1-5 TRBV27 . few TGTGCCAGCAGGGGTACTGGGCCCCAGCATTTT CASRGTGPQHF
TRBJ1-2 TRBV19 . few TGTGCCAGTAGCAGGGAAGACTATGGCTACACCTTC CASSREDYGYTF
TRBJ2-1 TRBV11-3 TRBD1 . TGTGCCAGCAGCTTAGGGGACAGGGAGGCTAGCTCCTACAATGAGCAGTTCTTC CASSLGDREASSYNEQFF
TRBJ1-5 TRBV7-4 . . TGTGCCAGCAGCCTCACAGTTTTCAATCAGCCCCAGCATTTT CASSLTVFNQPQHF
TRBJ2-2 TRBV6-1 TRBD1 . TGTGCCAGCTCGGACAGGGGGGAGGGGGAGCTGTTTTTT CASSDRGEGELFF
TRBJ1-3 TRBV10-1 . few TGCGCCAGCAGTGAGCTGGGTATGGAAAACACCATATATTTT CASSELGMENTIYF
TRBJ2-7 TRBV11-2 . . TGTGCCAGCAGCTCGGTCTACGAGCAGTACTTC CASSSVYEQYF
TRBJ2-3 TRBV5-6 . . TGTGCCAGAACCGGAGATACGCAGTATTTT CARTGDTQYF
TRBJ1-2 TRBV20-1 . few TGCAGTGTAAACAGATTCTATGGCTACACCTTC CSVNRFYGYTF
TRBJ2-2 TRBV21-1 . . TGTGCCAGCAGGGCCCCCCGTACCGGGGAGCTGTTTTTT CASRAPRTGELFF
TRBJ2-2 TRBV6-6 . . TGTGCCAGCAGTCAACAAGGGACCGGGGAGCTGTTTTTT CASSQQGTGELFF
TRBJ1-1 TRBV7-9 TRBD1 . TGTGCCAGCAGCTTGCGCGGACAGGGGAACACTGAAGCTTTCTTT CASSLRGQGNTEAFF
TRBJ2-1 TRBV5-6 TRBD2 . TGTGCCAGCAGCGCCGAGACTAGCGGGAGGGACAATGAGCAGTTCTTC CASSAETSGRDNEQFF
TRBJ2-3 TRBV5-1 TRBD1 . TGCGCCAGCAGCTCCGGACAGGGGTCAACAGATACGCAGTATTTT CASSSGQGSTDTQYF
TRBJ1-1 TRBV29-1 . . TGCAGCGCCGTGAGGGTCCCGAACACTGAAGCTTTCTTT CSAVRVPNTEAFF
TRBJ2-1 TRBV7-7 TRBD2 . TGTGCTAGCAGCGAGGGACTAGCGGTTTACAATGAGCAGTTCTTC CASSEGLAVYNEQFF
TRBJ1-1 TRBV28 . . TGTGCCAGCACCTCGGCCGAAATCGGGATAAACACTGAAGCTTTCTTT CASTSAEIGINTEAFF
TRBJ2-5 TRBV11-2 TRBD2 . TGTGCCAGCAGCTTAGAACTTCGGGCGGGAGGGCCGGAGGAGACCCAGTACTTC CASSLELRAGGPEETQYF
TRBJ2-7 TRBV2 . . TGTGCCAGCAGTGAACTCCGGGGGTACTACGAGCAGTACTTC CASSELRGYYEQYF
TRBJ2-7 TRBV4-1 . once . CASLLRAVLRAGHQAQREYF
TRBJ2-6 TRBV30 TRBD1 . TGTGCCTGGAGTGGACAGGGATCGGCTGGGGCCAACGTCCTGACTTTC CAWSGQGSAGANVLTF
TRBJ1-5 TRBV29-1 . . TGCAGCGTTAGGGCAGGCCTCGATCAGCCCCAGCATTTT CSVRAGLDQPQHF
TRBJ2-3 TRBV5-4 . . TGTGCCAGCAGCTTGGCCAGGGTCCAAAGCACAGATACGCAGTATTTT CASSLARVQSTDTQYF
TRBJ2-4 TRBV5-8 . . TGTGCCAGCAGCCCTGCTACGGCAACTGTTATCAAAAACATTCAGTACTTC CASSPATATVIKNIQYF
TRBJ2-2 TRBV9 . few TGTGCCAGCAGTGGAAGGGGAAACACCGGGGAGCTGTTTTTT CASSGRGNTGELFF
TRBJ2-1 TRBV29-1 TRBD2 . TGCAGCGTTGAGCCCTCTAGCGGTGGGTTCTTC CSVEPSSGGFF
TRBJ1-3 TRBV27 . . TGTGCCAGCAGTGTACAGATCTCCTCTGGAAACACCATATATTTT CASSVQISSGNTIYF
TRBJ2-5 TRBV4-2 TRBD2 . TGTGCCAGCCGCCGAGTAGCGGGTGAAGAGACCCAGTACTTC CASRRVAGEETQYF
TRBJ2-1 TRBV5-4 TRBD2 . TGTGCCAGCAGCTTGGGGAGCGGGAGCTCCTACAATGAGCAGTTCTTC CASSLGSGSSYNEQFF
TRBJ1-1 TRBV2 . few TGTGCCAGGAGGGCGGACACTGAAGCTTTCTTT CARRADTEAFF
TRBJ2-1 TRBV4-1 . . TGCGCCAGCAGCCGCGTTGTAGATGAGCAGTTCTTC CASSRVVDEQFF
TRBJ2-1 TRBV7-3 . . TGTGCCAGCAGCTCCCGGGCGAAGAACAATGAGCAGTTCTTC CASSSRAKNNEQFF
TRBJ2-5 TRBV5-6 TRBD2 . TGTGCCAGCAGCTTCGAAAAGCGGGGAAGAGGCCAAGAGACCCAGTACTTC CASSFEKRGRGQETQYF
TRBJ1-1 TRBV5-1 . few TGCGCCAGCAGCTTCGACTGGAACACTGAAGCTTTCTTT CASSFDWNTEAFF
TRBJ2-1 TRBV30 . . TGTGCCTGGAGAAAGGGCCGCTATGAGCAGTTCTTC CAWRKGRYEQFF
TRBJ1-1 TRBV4-2 TRBD1 . TGTGCCAGCAGAGAGACAGGGCGGGCTTTCTTT CASRETGRAFF
TRBJ1-6 TRBV4-1 . few TGCGCCAGCAGCGCCGTGAATTCACCCCTCCACTTT CASSAVNSPLHF
TRBJ1-1 TRBV25-1 . . TGTGCCAGCATCCTTACGTGGTTTCGGACTGAAGCTTTCTTT CASILTWFRTEAFF
TRBJ1-2 TRBV6-5 . . TGTGCCAGCAGTAAAAAACAGGAAGAATATGGCTACACCTTC CASSKKQEEYGYTF
TRBJ2-2 TRBV7-3 TRBD2 . TGTGCCAGCAGCTTAAGCGCGGGACTAGCGGGTCGCGCGAACACCGGGGAGCTGTTTTTT CASSLSAGLAGRANTGELFF
TRBJ1-5 TRBV19 . few TGTGCCAGTAGTACACTCTGGACGGTACATCAGCCCCAGCATTTT CASSTLWTVHQPQHF
TRBJ2-6 TRBV28 . . TGTGCCAGCAGTTTACTACAGTCGGGGCTCAACGTCCTGACTTTC CASSLLQSGLNVLTF
TRBJ2-7 TRBV15 TRBD1 . TGTGCCACCAGCAGAGACGCCCCGGACAGGGGTTCCTACGAGCAGTACTTC CATSRDAPDRGSYEQYF